Listed below are T cell receptor beta chains from one sample, sequenced in a study of Graves' ophthalmopathy and Graves' hyperthyroidism. TCRdb reanalysed the multiplex PCR reads using MiXCR and keeps one entry per CDR3 protein. Here the sample spans approximately 640,000 distinct CDR3 sequences, over 40% being singletons. The sample was peripheral blood. These receptors were taken from an adult man with Graves' ophthalmopathy. CDR3s include the opening cysteine and the closing phenylalanine or tryptophan. The order of the fields is V gene, D gene, clone size, J gene, CDR3 protein, CDR3 DNA. The D gene is left open where the match is weak. Rows may omit the clone size; those that give it use once, few, many or a size class.

>TRBV24-1|NA|NA|TRBJ1-1
CATSDSHRNTEAFF
TGTGCCACCAGTGATTCCCACAGGAACACTGAAGCTTTCTTT
>TRBV2|NA|many|TRBJ2-3
CASSYTDTQYF
TGTGCCAGCAGTTACACAGATACGCAGTATTTT
>TRBV20-1|TRBD1|NA|TRBJ2-5
CSARVVGQGRETQYF
TGCAGTGCTAGAGTAGTGGGACAGGGGAGGGAGACCCAGTACTTC
>TRBV29-1|NA|many|TRBJ1-4
CSVLEKGKLFF
TGCAGCGTTCTGGAGAAAGGAAAACTGTTTTTT
>TRBV2|TRBD1|few|TRBJ1-6
CASSRTGTNSPLHF
TGTGCCAGCAGTAGGACAGGAACTAATTCACCCCTCCACTTT
>TRBV7-9|TRBD1|few|TRBJ1-6
CASSSGGQGDSPLHF
TGTGCCAGCAGTTCCGGGGGACAGGGAGATTCACCCCTCCACTTT
>TRBV10-1|NA|NA|TRBJ1-2
CASSERAAGGNGYTF
TGTGCCAGCAGTGAAAGGGCCGCGGGAGGGAATGGCTACACCTTC
>TRBV29-1|NA|many|TRBJ1-1
CSVEDLVGGRAEAFF
TGCAGCGTTGAAGATCTCGTGGGAGGCCGGGCTGAAGCTTTCTTT
>TRBV12-3/TRBV12-4|TRBD1|NA|TRBJ2-2
CASSPGTAATGELFF
TGTGCCAGCAGTCCCGGGACAGCTGCCACCGGGGAGCTGTTTTTT
>TRBV7-8|NA|many|TRBJ1-3
CASRRTGGNTIYF
TGTGCCAGCAGAAGGACGGGTGGAAACACCATATATTTT
>TRBV4-2|NA|NA|TRBJ1-2
CASSQDWPGAGSYGYTF
TGTGCCAGCAGCCAAGATTGGCCGGGGGCGGGGAGCTATGGCTACACCTTC
>TRBV3-1|NA|many|TRBJ2-5
CASSQGAETQYF
TGTGCCAGCAGCCAAGGGGCGGAGACCCAGTACTTC
>TRBV5-6|NA|NA|TRBJ2-2
CASSWSSGELFF
TGTGCCAGCAGCTGGTCTTCCGGGGAGCTGTTTTTT
>TRBV9|NA|many|TRBJ1-2
CASRRSGTNYGYTF
TGTGCCAGTAGGAGATCGGGAACTAACTATGGCTACACCTTC
>TRBV15|TRBD1|NA|TRBJ1-4
CATSSGTGREKLFF
TGTGCCACCAGCAGCGGGACAGGGAGAGAAAAACTGTTTTTT
>TRBV19|NA|many|TRBJ2-7
CASRQGNPSYEQYF
TGTGCCAGTCGCCAGGGAAATCCTTCCTACGAGCAGTACTTC
>TRBV2|TRBD2|NA|TRBJ2-5
CASSPGTSAGGETQYF
TGTGCCAGCAGTCCTGGGACTAGCGCTGGCGGGGAGACCCAGTACTTC
>TRBV25-1|NA|many|TRBJ2-5
CASRPGRGSTETQYF
TGTGCCAGCAGACCCGGAAGGGGGAGTACGGAGACCCAGTACTTC
>TRBV25-1|TRBD2|NA|TRBJ2-1
CASSGTSGSPFEQFF
TGTGCCAGCAGCGGGACTAGCGGGAGCCCGTTCGAGCAGTTCTTC
>TRBV12-3/TRBV12-4|NA|NA|TRBJ1-1
CASSFGGGRDTEAFF
TGTGCCAGCAGTTTTGGGGGGGGCAGAGACACTGAAGCTTTCTTT
>TRBV11-2|NA|NA|TRBJ2-2
CASSLISGANTGELFF
TGTGCCAGCAGCTTAATCTCTGGAGCGAACACCGGGGAGCTGTTTTTT
>TRBV9|TRBD1|NA|TRBJ1-2
CASSQETGGYGYTF
TGTGCCAGCAGCCAGGAAACAGGGGGATATGGCTACACCTTC
>TRBV11-3|NA|many|TRBJ2-6
CASSSRGAGANVLTF
TGTGCCAGCAGCTCCAGGGGTGCTGGGGCCAACGTCCTGACTTTC
>TRBV13|NA|many|TRBJ1-2
CASSLAGSGYTF
TGTGCCAGCAGCTTAGCGGGGTCTGGCTACACCTTC
>TRBV6-1|NA|NA|TRBJ2-7
CASSVVVGSAYEQYF
TGTGCCAGCAGTGTTGTGGTCGGTTCTGCCTACGAGCAGTACTTC
>TRBV3-1|TRBD1|NA|TRBJ2-7
CASSPDRGDYEQYF
TGTGCCAGCAGCCCGGACAGGGGCGATTACGAGCAGTACTTC
>TRBV2|NA|many|TRBJ1-2
CASSESWVRTF
TGTGCCAGCAGTGAATCCTGGGTGAGAACCTTC
>TRBV19|NA|NA|TRBJ2-3
CASSMGRNLDTQYF
TGTGCCAGTAGTATGGGCAGAAACTTAGATACGCAGTATTTT
>TRBV24-1|NA|NA|TRBJ2-7
CASSPNGREEYF
TGTGCCAGCTCACCAAATGGTCGCGAAGAGTACTTC
>TRBV2|NA|many|TRBJ2-7
CASTQFAYEQYF
TGTGCCAGCACACAGTTTGCCTACGAGCAGTACTTC
>TRBV7-2|TRBD1|many|TRBJ2-2
CASSLDRGRAGELFF
TGTGCCAGCAGCTTAGACAGGGGAAGGGCCGGGGAGCTGTTTTTT
>TRBV15|TRBD2|many|TRBJ2-5
CATSRTTSGSETQYF
TGTGCCACCAGCCGTACGACTAGCGGGAGTGAGACCCAGTACTTC
>TRBV4-3|NA|NA|TRBJ2-5
CASSQVGAQETQYF
TGCGCCAGCAGCCAGGTGGGAGCCCAAGAGACCCAGTACTTC
>TRBV15|TRBD1|many|TRBJ2-7
CATSREGQWSYEQYF
TGTGCCACCAGCAGAGAGGGACAGTGGTCCTACGAGCAGTACTTC
>TRBV7-9|NA|NA|TRBJ1-5
CASRPGTQETQHF
TGTGCCAGCAGGCCCGGGACCCAAGAGACCCAGCATTTT
>TRBV2|TRBD2|many|TRBJ2-5
CASRWTRPGETQYF
TGTGCCAGCAGGTGGACTAGACCGGGAGAGACCCAGTACTTC
>TRBV7-9|TRBD1|many|TRBJ2-5
CASVDPGGETQYF
TGTGCCAGCGTAGACCCAGGGGGAGAGACCCAGTACTTC
>TRBV7-9|NA|NA|TRBJ1-5
CASSNGNNQPQHF
TGTGCCAGCAGCAATGGGAACAATCAGCCCCAGCATTTT
>TRBV15|NA|few|TRBJ1-5
CATSSLHSNQPQHF
TGTGCCACCAGCAGCTTGCATAGCAATCAGCCCCAGCATTTT
>TRBV7-8|NA|many|TRBJ2-7
CASRPSGVEQYF
TGTGCCAGCAGACCTTCAGGAGTCGAGCAGTACTTC
>TRBV3-1|NA|few|TRBJ2-7
CASSYGLRTIEEQYF
TGTGCCAGCAGCTACGGGTTGAGGACAATCGAAGAGCAGTACTTC
>TRBV29-1|NA|few|TRBJ2-5
CSLGSRETQYF
TGCAGCTTGGGGAGCAGGGAGACCCAGTACTTC
>TRBV11-2|NA|NA|TRBJ2-7
CASSLDSDSYEQYF
TGTGCCAGCAGCTTAGATAGTGATTCCTACGAGCAGTACTTC
>TRBV10-3|TRBD2|many|TRBJ2-7
CAISEVRLAASYEQYF
TGTGCCATCAGTGAAGTCAGGCTAGCGGCCTCCTACGAGCAGTACTTC
>TRBV9|TRBD1|NA|TRBJ1-6
CASSLGTGRNTPLHF
TGTGCCAGCAGCTTGGGGACAGGGAGGAACACACCGCTCCACTTT
>TRBV7-8|NA|NA|TRBJ1-6
CASSSTTRTAINSPLHF
TGTGCCAGCAGCTCCACAACTAGGACAGCGATTAATTCACCCCTCCACTTT
>TRBV6-5|NA|NA|TRBJ1-2
CASSNPGVYGYTF
TGTGCCAGCAGTAACCCAGGGGTCTATGGCTACACCTTC
>TRBV7-2|TRBD1|many|TRBJ2-5
CASSPRTGQGEETQYF
TGTGCCAGCAGCCCCCGGACAGGGCAGGGGGAAGAGACCCAGTACTTC